This T cell receptor (beta chain) was identified in a study of cytomegalovirus exposure and HLA in healthy donors. General observations from the study: Near-uniform donor sequencing depth was presumed by presence/absence analyses. At a 0.05 false discovery rate, a later analysis found about 17,000 TCR beta sequences to be associated with HLA alleles.

The CDR3 runs 14 residues. Germline V gene data show CDR1 as KGHSH and CDR2 as LQKENI. V shed 4 bases, J shed 7 bases, and the junction held 4 bases outside the gene matches. This clone was counted only a few times. Its matching antigen is unknown. Regarding donors, all were healthy bone marrow donors. PCR primers comprised 60 Vbeta and 13 Jbeta primers. Sequencing was performed with immunoSEQ multiplex PCR; in TCRdb, only in-frame clones are kept and a portion is missing. The top ten clones hold approximately 2.1% of a sample with roughly 250,000 clones, approximately 70% of them seen once. The sequence was obtained from a female donor in good health and CMV-seronegative. The gene calls are TRBV18 and TRBJ1-5; 10 nucleotides align to TRBD1. Input material: PBMCs. CDR3 sequence reads: CASSLGTGEQPQHF. The CDR3, as DNA: TGTGCCAGCTCACTTGGGACAGGGGAGCAGCCCCAGCATTTT.